This is a list of T cell receptor beta chains from one sample in a study of shared clonotypes between healthy human individuals. Method: immunoSEQ multiplex PCR; TCRdb's copy keeps in-frame clones and lacks some. The sample lists roughly 2 million clones, approximately 96% occurring once. The sample taken for sequencing was naive CD4+ T cells sorted from blood. These receptors all stem from a man younger than 30 in good health. Each CDR3 is given with its conserved first and last residue. A D gene is named only where the DNA matches it firmly. The size entry is marked missing in some rows and otherwise reads once, few, many or a size class.

V gene: TRBV7-9
D gene: -
clone size: -
J gene: TRBJ2-1
CDR3 protein: CASTGTANFNEQFF
CDR3 DNA: TGTGCCAGTACGGGTACGGCTAATTTCAATGAGCAGTTCTTC

V gene: TRBV9
D gene: -
clone size: -
J gene: TRBJ2-7
CDR3 protein: CASSVEQGNYEQYF
CDR3 DNA: TGTGCCAGCAGCGTAGAACAAGGAAACTACGAGCAGTACTTC

V gene: TRBV7-8
D gene: TRBD2
clone size: -
J gene: TRBJ2-7
CDR3 protein: CASSLVQASGVLTYEQYF
CDR3 DNA: TGTGCCAGCAGCTTAGTCCAAGCTAGCGGAGTCCTGACCTACGAGCAGTACTTC

V gene: TRBV5-1
D gene: TRBD2
clone size: -
J gene: TRBJ2-5
CDR3 protein: CASSLSSGSGLEETQYF
CDR3 DNA: TGCGCCAGCAGCCTATCCAGCGGGAGCGGACTGGAGGAGACCCAGTACTTC

V gene: TRBV7-9
D gene: TRBD2
clone size: once
J gene: TRBJ2-1
CDR3 protein: CASSPKGLAGVNSYNEQFF
CDR3 DNA: TGTGCCAGCAGTCCCAAGGGACTAGCGGGGGTCAACTCCTACAATGAGCAGTTCTTC

V gene: TRBV11-2
D gene: TRBD2
clone size: -
J gene: TRBJ2-1
CDR3 protein: CASSYPLGAGETEQFF
CDR3 DNA: TGTGCCAGCAGCTACCCCTTGGGAGCGGGAGAAACTGAGCAGTTCTTC

V gene: TRBV5-1
D gene: -
clone size: -
J gene: TRBJ2-1
CDR3 protein: CASSKGPAGEGNEQFF
CDR3 DNA: TGCGCCAGCAGCAAAGGACCCGCAGGGGAGGGCAATGAGCAGTTCTTC

V gene: TRBV5-4
D gene: TRBD2
clone size: -
J gene: TRBJ2-1
CDR3 protein: CASSDLAGYNEQFF
CDR3 DNA: TGTGCCAGCAGCGACCTAGCGGGTTACAATGAGCAGTTCTTC

V gene: TRBV27
D gene: -
clone size: -
J gene: TRBJ1-6
CDR3 protein: CASSSGTVDNSPLHF
CDR3 DNA: TGTGCCAGCAGTTCCGGGACGGTTGATAATTCACCCCTCCACTTT

V gene: TRBV18
D gene: -
clone size: -
J gene: TRBJ1-4
CDR3 protein: CASSPSGYEKLFF
CDR3 DNA: TGTGCCAGCTCACCTTCAGGGTACGAAAAACTGTTTTTT

V gene: TRBV2
D gene: -
clone size: -
J gene: TRBJ1-6
CDR3 protein: CASSEARGNSPLHF
CDR3 DNA: TGTGCCAGCAGTGAAGCCAGGGGCAATTCACCCCTCCACTTT

V gene: TRBV5-1
D gene: TRBD2
clone size: -
J gene: TRBJ2-2
CDR3 protein: CASSYTSGSGGELFF
CDR3 DNA: TGCGCCAGCAGTTATACTAGCGGGAGTGGCGGGGAGCTGTTTTTT

V gene: TRBV6-5
D gene: TRBD1
clone size: -
J gene: TRBJ2-3
CDR3 protein: CASSYYRGDTQYF
CDR3 DNA: TGTGCCAGCAGTTACTACAGGGGGGATACGCAGTATTTT

V gene: TRBV10-3
D gene: TRBD1
clone size: once
J gene: TRBJ2-1
CDR3 protein: CATGGQGAITGQFF
CDR3 DNA: TGTGCCACAGGAGGACAGGGGGCCATAACCGGGCAGTTCTTC

V gene: TRBV6-5
D gene: TRBD2
clone size: -
J gene: TRBJ2-3
CDR3 protein: CASRSSGSTDTQYF
CDR3 DNA: TGTGCCAGCAGATCTAGCGGGAGCACAGATACGCAGTATTTT

V gene: TRBV18
D gene: TRBD1
clone size: -
J gene: TRBJ1-2
CDR3 protein: CASSSGQGGNYGYTF
CDR3 DNA: TGTGCCAGCTCGTCCGGACAGGGAGGAAACTATGGCTACACCTTC

V gene: TRBV5-5
D gene: TRBD1
clone size: -
J gene: TRBJ1-6
CDR3 protein: CASSLTGTENSPLHF
CDR3 DNA: TGTGCCAGCAGCCTTACCGGGACAGAAAATTCACCCCTCCACTTT

V gene: TRBV9
D gene: TRBD2
clone size: -
J gene: TRBJ2-7
CDR3 protein: CASSPRLAGVGEQYF
CDR3 DNA: TGTGCCAGCAGCCCCCGACTAGCGGGAGTGGGCGAGCAGTACTTC

V gene: TRBV18
D gene: -
clone size: -
J gene: TRBJ1-4
CDR3 protein: CASSVFGGINEKLFF
CDR3 DNA: TGTGCCAGCTCCGTGTTCGGGGGAATTAATGAAAAACTGTTTTTT

V gene: TRBV25-1
D gene: -
clone size: -
J gene: TRBJ2-1
CDR3 protein: CASSDQRIGEQFF
CDR3 DNA: TGTGCCAGCAGTGACCAGCGAATTGGTGAGCAGTTCTTC

V gene: TRBV20-1
D gene: TRBD2
clone size: -
J gene: TRBJ2-5
CDR3 protein: CSAGGAETQYF
CDR3 DNA: TGCAGTGCCGGGGGGGCAGAGACCCAGTACTTC

V gene: TRBV7-2
D gene: -
clone size: -
J gene: TRBJ2-7
CDR3 protein: CASSLVSALATAVHEQYF
CDR3 DNA: TGTGCCAGCAGCTTAGTCTCTGCCCTAGCCACCGCCGTCCACGAGCAGTACTTC

V gene: TRBV5-4
D gene: -
clone size: -
J gene: TRBJ2-7
CDR3 protein: CASSLAAGSSYEQYF
CDR3 DNA: TGTGCCAGCAGCTTGGCGGCAGGGTCCTCCTACGAGCAGTACTTC

V gene: TRBV5-4
D gene: -
clone size: few
J gene: TRBJ1-5
CDR3 protein: CASSRGRGEQPQHF
CDR3 DNA: TGTGCCAGCAGCCGGGGGAGGGGTGAACAGCCCCAGCATTTT

V gene: TRBV29-1
D gene: TRBD1
clone size: once
J gene: TRBJ1-1
CDR3 protein: CSVTGQGWMNTEAFF
CDR3 DNA: TGCAGCGTAACGGGACAGGGGTGGATGAACACTGAAGCTTTCTTT

V gene: TRBV5-1
D gene: TRBD1
clone size: -
J gene: TRBJ1-1
CDR3 protein: CASSLALGQGYTEAFF
CDR3 DNA: TGCGCCAGCAGCTTAGCCCTGGGACAGGGTTACACTGAAGCTTTCTTT

V gene: TRBV28
D gene: TRBD2
clone size: -
J gene: TRBJ2-7
CDR3 protein: CASRGAGPYEQYF
CDR3 DNA: TGTGCCAGCAGGGGAGCGGGGCCGTACGAGCAGTACTTC

V gene: TRBV5-1
D gene: -
clone size: -
J gene: TRBJ1-2
CDR3 protein: CASSLVSLDYGYTF
CDR3 DNA: TGCGCCAGCAGCTTGGTGTCCCTAGACTATGGCTACACCTTC

V gene: TRBV6-6
D gene: -
clone size: -
J gene: TRBJ1-2
CDR3 protein: CASSYSYNSYGYTF
CDR3 DNA: TGTGCCAGCAGTTACTCGTATAACAGTTATGGCTACACCTTC

V gene: TRBV2
D gene: -
clone size: -
J gene: TRBJ1-3
CDR3 protein: CASKSSSSGNTIYF
CDR3 DNA: TGTGCCAGCAAGAGCTCCTCCTCTGGAAACACCATATATTTT

V gene: TRBV4-1
D gene: TRBD2
clone size: -
J gene: TRBJ2-5
CDR3 protein: CASSHPGLAGVETQYF
CDR3 DNA: TGCGCCAGCAGCCATCCGGGACTAGCGGGAGTAGAGACCCAGTACTTC

V gene: TRBV18
D gene: -
clone size: -
J gene: TRBJ2-1
CDR3 protein: CASWPGQGSYNEQFF
CDR3 DNA: TGTGCCAGCTGGCCGGGACAAGGCTCCTACAATGAGCAGTTCTTC

V gene: TRBV5-1
D gene: TRBD1
clone size: -
J gene: TRBJ1-4
CDR3 protein: CASSVGQTATNEKLFF
CDR3 DNA: TGCGCCAGCAGCGTGGGACAGACTGCAACTAATGAAAAACTGTTTTTT

V gene: TRBV19
D gene: -
clone size: -
J gene: TRBJ2-7
CDR3 protein: CASSHGLRDEQYF
CDR3 DNA: TGTGCCAGTAGTCACGGACTTAGGGACGAGCAGTACTTC

V gene: TRBV10-3
D gene: -
clone size: -
J gene: TRBJ2-5
CDR3 protein: CAISESRRETQYF
CDR3 DNA: TGTGCCATCAGTGAATCTCGGCGGGAGACCCAGTACTTC

V gene: TRBV7-2
D gene: -
clone size: -
J gene: TRBJ1-4
CDR3 protein: CASSLMGAGSNEKLFF
CDR3 DNA: TGTGCCAGCAGCTTAATGGGGGCGGGATCTAATGAAAAACTGTTTTTT

V gene: TRBV28
D gene: -
clone size: -
J gene: TRBJ1-6
CDR3 protein: CASSGRTLDNSPLHF
CDR3 DNA: TGTGCCAGCTCGGGCAGGACACTCGATAATTCACCCCTCCACTTT

V gene: TRBV30
D gene: -
clone size: -
J gene: TRBJ1-2
CDR3 protein: CAWIGAGLSYTF
CDR3 DNA: TGTGCCTGGATTGGGGCGGGTCTCAGCTACACCTTC

V gene: TRBV6-1
D gene: TRBD1
clone size: -
J gene: TRBJ2-7
CDR3 protein: CASSESGTGIFRYEQYF
CDR3 DNA: TGTGCCAGCAGTGAGAGTGGGACAGGGATCTTTCGGTACGAGCAGTACTTC

V gene: TRBV27
D gene: -
clone size: -
J gene: TRBJ2-7
CDR3 protein: CASSPRPSYEQYF
CDR3 DNA: TGTGCCAGCAGTCCCAGGCCTTCCTACGAGCAGTACTTC

V gene: TRBV5-1
D gene: -
clone size: -
J gene: TRBJ1-6
CDR3 protein: CASSLGVTGDYNSPLHF
CDR3 DNA: TGCGCCAGCAGCTTGGGTGTCACGGGGGACTATAATTCACCCCTCCACTTT

V gene: TRBV10-2
D gene: -
clone size: -
J gene: TRBJ2-2
CDR3 protein: CASSDTDRGNTGELFF
CDR3 DNA: TGCGCCAGCAGCGATACGGACAGAGGGAACACCGGGGAGCTGTTTTTT

V gene: TRBV10-1
D gene: -
clone size: -
J gene: TRBJ2-7
CDR3 protein: CASSAGSEQYF
CDR3 DNA: TGCGCCAGCAGTGCAGGGAGCGAGCAGTACTTC

V gene: TRBV4-3
D gene: TRBD1
clone size: -
J gene: TRBJ2-5
CDR3 protein: CASSHSGTGKETQYF
CDR3 DNA: TGCGCCAGCAGCCACTCCGGGACAGGGAAAGAGACCCAGTACTTC

V gene: TRBV25-1
D gene: TRBD1
clone size: few
J gene: TRBJ1-6
CDR3 protein: CASSKQDRDLSPLHF
CDR3 DNA: TGTGCCAGCAGTAAGCAGGACAGGGACTTGTCACCCCTCCACTTT

V gene: TRBV25-1
D gene: -
clone size: -
J gene: TRBJ1-2
CDR3 protein: CASSARNYGYTF
CDR3 DNA: TGTGCCAGCTCAGCTCGGAACTATGGCTACACCTTC